This is a list of T cell receptor beta chains from one sample in a study of beta chain features in type 1 diabetes. Sequencing was performed with immunoSEQ multiplex PCR; in TCRdb, only in-frame clones are kept and a portion is missing. The sample lists about 190,000 clones; approximately 8.4% were seen once. The sample comprised central memory CD4+ T cells from blood. The receptor set was obtained from a man between 18 and 29 years old with type 1 diabetes. CDR3s include the opening cysteine and the closing phenylalanine or tryptophan. D genes are given only for firm matches. The size field is filled for only some rows; it gives once, few, many or a size class.

V gene	D gene	J gene	clone size	CDR3 DNA	CDR3 protein
TRBV2	NA	TRBJ2-5	few	TGTGCCAGCAGTGAAAAACGGAGCCAAGAGACCCAGTACTTC	CASSEKRSQETQYF
TRBV19	TRBD1	TRBJ2-7	NA	TGTGCCAGTAGTAAGGGGACAGGGACCTACGAGCAGTACTTC	CASSKGTGTYEQYF
TRBV27	TRBD1	TRBJ2-7	once	TGTGCCAGCAGTGCGTATTTAGGACAGGGGGCCTCCTACGAGCAGTACTTC	CASSAYLGQGASYEQYF
TRBV2	NA	TRBJ2-5	few	TGTGCCAGCAACCCAGGGGCTGGAGAGACCCAGTACTTC	CASNPGAGETQYF
TRBV28	NA	TRBJ1-3	many	TGTGCCAGCAGTTTATTGTCGGGGGCTGGAAACACCATATATTTT	CASSLLSGAGNTIYF
TRBV2	TRBD1	TRBJ1-2	few	TGTGCCAGCAGTGAATTAGGGACAGGGGATGGCTACACCTTC	CASSELGTGDGYTF
TRBV5-1	TRBD1	TRBJ1-2	few	TGCGCCAGCAGCTTGGGGGACAGCCCCTATGGCTACACCTTC	CASSLGDSPYGYTF
TRBV9	TRBD2	TRBJ2-1	NA	TGTGCCAGCAGCGTAGGACTAGCGGGGGGGGACAATGAGCAGTTCTTC	CASSVGLAGGDNEQFF
TRBV28	TRBD2	TRBJ2-1	few	TGTGCCAGCAGTTTAAGCGGGAGGCAGTTCTTC	CASSLSGRQFF
TRBV5-1	NA	TRBJ2-7	few	TGCGCCAGCAGCTCGGCGGGACAGTTCTACGAGCAGTACTTC	CASSSAGQFYEQYF
TRBV29-1	NA	TRBJ2-7	few	TGCAGCGTACAGAACAATCTGCCCCCCTACGAGCAGTACTTC	CSVQNNLPPYEQYF
TRBV18	NA	TRBJ1-5	NA	TGTGCCAGCTCACCCGAGGGCGGGGGGTCCAGCAATCAGCCCCAGCATTTT	CASSPEGGGSSNQPQHF
TRBV11-2	TRBD2	TRBJ2-7	NA	TGTGCCAGCAGCCGTGGAGGGGAGGGCTACGAGCAGTACTTC	CASSRGGEGYEQYF
TRBV28	TRBD2	TRBJ2-7	few	TGTGCCAGCCAGCGGGAGCCCAACGAGCAGTACTTC	CASQREPNEQYF
TRBV18	NA	TRBJ1-5	few	TGTGCCAGCTCATCCCGGTCTAGCAATCAGCCCCAGCATTTT	CASSSRSSNQPQHF
TRBV27	TRBD2	TRBJ2-1	NA	TGTGCCAGCAGTCAGGGACTAGCTGGGGATGAGCAGTTCTTC	CASSQGLAGDEQFF
TRBV2	TRBD1	TRBJ1-2	NA	TGTGCCAGCAAACAGGGGGACTATGGCTACACCTTC	CASKQGDYGYTF
TRBV5-1	TRBD1	TRBJ1-5	few	TGCGCCAGCAGCTTGCAGGGGGCCAACAATCAGCCCCAGCATTTT	CASSLQGANNQPQHF
TRBV7-2	NA	TRBJ1-5	few	TGTGCCAGCAGCCCCCGGAGTGGTAGCAATCAGCCCCAGCATTTT	CASSPRSGSNQPQHF
TRBV4-3	NA	TRBJ1-6	NA	TGCGCCAGCAGCCAAGAGGCAGGGCGGAATTCACCCCTCCACTTT	CASSQEAGRNSPLHF
TRBV27	NA	TRBJ2-5	few	TGTGCCAGCAGCCCCCTTAGCGGACCGCAAGAGACCCAGTACTTC	CASSPLSGPQETQYF
TRBV30	NA	TRBJ2-7	NA	TGTGCCTGGAGTGTCCGCTACGAGCAGTACTTC	CAWSVRYEQYF
TRBV11-2	TRBD1	TRBJ2-1	few	TGTGCCAGCAGCTTGGGAGGTGGGGACAGGGAGTTCTTC	CASSLGGGDREFF
TRBV5-5	NA	TRBJ1-3	NA	TGTGCCAGCAGCAAGACAAGCTCTGGAAACACCATATATTTT	CASSKTSSGNTIYF
TRBV7-9	NA	TRBJ2-3	NA	TGTGCCAGCCAGGACAGTAGCACAGATACGCAGTATTTT	CASQDSSTDTQYF
TRBV28	TRBD1	TRBJ2-7	NA	TGTGCCAGCAGTTGGGGACAGTCCTACGAGCAGTACTTC	CASSWGQSYEQYF
TRBV6-6	TRBD1	TRBJ2-5	NA	TGTGCCAGCAGTTCAAACAGGGGAAACCAAGAGACCCAGTACTTC	CASSSNRGNQETQYF
TRBV6-1	TRBD1	TRBJ2-1	NA	TGTGCCAGCAGTGAATGGACAGGGAGTAGAAGGTCCTACAATGAGCAGTTCTTC	CASSEWTGSRRSYNEQFF
TRBV6-5	NA	TRBJ2-5	NA	TGTGCCAGCGGCCCGCAGGGGGAGACCCAGTACTTC	CASGPQGETQYF
TRBV9	TRBD1	TRBJ2-1	few	TGTGCCAGCAGCTTCGGGACAGGGGCTCGCAATGAGCAGTTCTTC	CASSFGTGARNEQFF
TRBV4-2	NA	TRBJ2-1	few	TGTGCCAGCAGCCGTCCCGAGACAGTCAATGAGCAGTTCTTC	CASSRPETVNEQFF
TRBV25-1	NA	TRBJ1-6	few	TGTGCCAGCAGTGAAGAAGGGGTCGGGAATTCACCCCTCCACTTT	CASSEEGVGNSPLHF
TRBV5-4	TRBD1	TRBJ2-7	NA	TGTGCCAGCAGCATTCCCGGGACAGGAAACTCCTACGAGCAGTACTTC	CASSIPGTGNSYEQYF
TRBV4-3	NA	TRBJ1-6	NA	TGCGCCAGCAGCCAAGGATCGGGCTCCTATAATTCACCCCTCCACTTT	CASSQGSGSYNSPLHF
TRBV2	TRBD2	TRBJ2-3	many	TGTGCCACCGGACTAGCGGGGCCGGGTACGCAGTATTTT	CATGLAGPGTQYF
TRBV11-3	TRBD2	TRBJ2-3	NA	TGTGCCAGCAGCCTAAGAGGAGGGACTAGCGGGGGGTTCAGGCATTTT	CASSLRGGTSGGFRHF
TRBV7-8	NA	TRBJ2-2	NA	TGTGCCAGCAGCTTACTAGTGGACACCGGGGAGCTGTTTTTT	CASSLLVDTGELFF
TRBV28	TRBD2	TRBJ2-1	few	TGTGCCAGCAGTTCCCCGACTAGCGGGGGGCCGAGGAACAATGAGCAGTTCTTC	CASSSPTSGGPRNNEQFF
TRBV7-2	NA	TRBJ2-3	few	TGTGCCAGCAGCTTAGTACCCGGGGGGCTCACAGATACGCAGTATTTT	CASSLVPGGLTDTQYF
TRBV7-2	NA	TRBJ2-2	NA	TGTGCCAGCAGAGCTCAGGTCCTGGGCACCGGGGAGCTGTTTTTT	CASRAQVLGTGELFF
TRBV6-5	TRBD1	TRBJ1-2	NA	TGTGCCAGCAGATCACAGGGGGCTCACTATGGCTACACCTTC	CASRSQGAHYGYTF
TRBV15	NA	TRBJ2-1	NA	TGTGCCACCAGCAGAGAGGACGGGGTCTACAATGAGCAGTTCTTC	CATSREDGVYNEQFF
TRBV11-3	TRBD1	TRBJ2-2	few	TGTGCCAGCAGCACCTCGACAGGGCCCGGGGAGCTGTTTTTT	CASSTSTGPGELFF
TRBV11-2	TRBD1	TRBJ2-7	NA	TGTGCCAGCAGCTCCCGACAGGGCACGTACGAGCAGTACTTC	CASSSRQGTYEQYF
TRBV4-2	TRBD2	TRBJ2-3	few	TGTGCCAGCAGCCAAGAAGAACGGGGGACTAGAGGTTCAGGAGATACGCAGTATTTT	CASSQEERGTRGSGDTQYF
TRBV5-1	TRBD2	TRBJ2-1	few	TGCGCCAGCAGCGTGACTAGCGGGAGTTCTGAGCAGTTCTTC	CASSVTSGSSEQFF